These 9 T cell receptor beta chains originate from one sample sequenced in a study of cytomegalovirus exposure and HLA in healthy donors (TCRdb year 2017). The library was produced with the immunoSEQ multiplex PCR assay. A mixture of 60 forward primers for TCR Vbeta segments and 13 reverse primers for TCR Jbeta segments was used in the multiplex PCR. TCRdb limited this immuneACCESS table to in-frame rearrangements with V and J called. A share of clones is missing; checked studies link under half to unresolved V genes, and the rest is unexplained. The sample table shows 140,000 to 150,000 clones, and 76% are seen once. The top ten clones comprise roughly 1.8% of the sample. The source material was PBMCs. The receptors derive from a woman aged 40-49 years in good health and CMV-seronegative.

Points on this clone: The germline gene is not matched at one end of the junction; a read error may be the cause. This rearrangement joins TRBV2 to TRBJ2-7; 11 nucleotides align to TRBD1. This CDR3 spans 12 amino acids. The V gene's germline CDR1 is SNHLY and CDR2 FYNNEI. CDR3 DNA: TGTGCCAGCAGACCCGGACAGGGGGCAGTGGACTTC. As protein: CASRPGQGAVDF.

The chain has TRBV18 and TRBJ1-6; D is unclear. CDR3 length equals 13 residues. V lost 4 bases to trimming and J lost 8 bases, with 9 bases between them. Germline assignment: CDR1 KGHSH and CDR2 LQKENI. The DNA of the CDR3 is TGTGCCAGCTCACTCAACGGAGATTCACCCCTCCACTTT. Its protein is CASSLNGDSPLHF.

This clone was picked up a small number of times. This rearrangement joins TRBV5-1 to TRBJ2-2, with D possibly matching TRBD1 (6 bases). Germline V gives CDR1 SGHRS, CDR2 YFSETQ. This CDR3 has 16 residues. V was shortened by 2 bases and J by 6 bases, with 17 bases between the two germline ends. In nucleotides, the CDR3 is TGCGCCAGCAGCTTAGACCCCGGGACACCCTCCGGGGAGCTGTTTTTT. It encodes CASSLDPGTPSGELFF. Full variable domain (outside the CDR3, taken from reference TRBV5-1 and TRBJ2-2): KAGVTQTPRYLIKTRGQQVTLSCSPISGHRSVSWYQQTPGQGLQFLFEYFSETQRNKGNFPGRFSGRQFSNSRSEMNVSTLELGDSALYLCASSLDPGTPSGELFFGEGSRLTVL.

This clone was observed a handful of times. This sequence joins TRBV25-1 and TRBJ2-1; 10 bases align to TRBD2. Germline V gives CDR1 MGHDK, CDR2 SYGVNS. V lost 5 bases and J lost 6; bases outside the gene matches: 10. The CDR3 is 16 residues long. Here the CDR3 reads CASSLLAGAAFNEQFF. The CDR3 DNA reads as TGTGCCAGCAGTCTGCTAGCGGGGGCCGCCTTCAATGAGCAGTTCTTC.

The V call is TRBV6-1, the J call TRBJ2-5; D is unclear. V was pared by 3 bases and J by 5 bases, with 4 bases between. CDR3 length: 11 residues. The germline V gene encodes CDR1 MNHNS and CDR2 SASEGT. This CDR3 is CASSERETQYF. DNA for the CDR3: TGTGCCAGCAGTGAGCGGGAGACCCAGTACTTC.

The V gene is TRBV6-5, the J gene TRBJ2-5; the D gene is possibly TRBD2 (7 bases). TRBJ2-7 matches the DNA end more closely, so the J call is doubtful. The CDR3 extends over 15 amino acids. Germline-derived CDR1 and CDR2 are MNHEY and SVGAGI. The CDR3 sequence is CASSEVGGPFYEQYF. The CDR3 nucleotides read TGTGCCAGCAGCGAGGTGGGGGGGCCATTCTACGAGCAGTACTTC.

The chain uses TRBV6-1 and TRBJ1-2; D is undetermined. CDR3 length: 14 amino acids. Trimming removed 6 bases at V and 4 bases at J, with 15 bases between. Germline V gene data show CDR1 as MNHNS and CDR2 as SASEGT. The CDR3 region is CASSPGLDLYGYTF. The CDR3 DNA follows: TGTGCCAGCAGCCCCGGACTGGACCTCTATGGCTACACCTTC.

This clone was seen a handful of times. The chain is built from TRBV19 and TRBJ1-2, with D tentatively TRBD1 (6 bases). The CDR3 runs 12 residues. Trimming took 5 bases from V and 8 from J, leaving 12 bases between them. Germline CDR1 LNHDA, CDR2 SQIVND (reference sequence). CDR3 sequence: CASSPTGFGYTF. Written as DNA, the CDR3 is TGTGCCAGTAGTCCCACAGGGTTCGGCTACACCTTC.

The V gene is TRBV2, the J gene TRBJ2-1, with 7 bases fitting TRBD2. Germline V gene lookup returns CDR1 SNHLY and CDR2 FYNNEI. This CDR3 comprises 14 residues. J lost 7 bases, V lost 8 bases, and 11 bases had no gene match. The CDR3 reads CASGEGLTWNEQFF. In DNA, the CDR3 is TGTGCCAGCGGGGAGGGCCTAACGTGGAATGAGCAGTTCTTC.